Following are 11 T cell receptor beta chains from one sample sequenced in a study of blood T cells in healthy people across ages. Sample-barcoded 5' priming and a J-beta primer mix drove a second PCR of about 6 to 12 cycles. TCRdb passed the 5' RACE reads through MiXCR, listing each CDR3 protein once. Of around 520,000 distinct CDR3 sequences in the sample, about 29% were seen once. These data also formed part of another study, on T cells of mothers and their children.

Sequencing used blood. These receptors came from a boy between 2 and 10 years old in good health.

The chain is built from TRBV4-3 and TRBJ2-2; TRBD2 is a possible D gene (5 bases). Trimming took off 0 bases at V and 4 bases at J, with 9 bases between the two ends. Germline V gene sequence: CDR1 LGHNA, CDR2 YSLEER. The CDR3 covers 15 residues. In DNA form, the CDR3 reads TGCGCCAGCAGCCAAGATTGGCTAGCCACCGGGGAGCTGTTTTTT. Its translation: CASSQDWLATGELFF.

The CDR3 DNA follows: TGCAGTGCCTCTTTCTGGCGGGGGTTATACAATGAGCAGTTCTTC. Its protein is CSASFWRGLYNEQFF. This sequence joins TRBV20-1 and TRBJ2-1, with TRBD2 matching 7 bases. Germline loops: CDR1 DFQATT, CDR2 SNEGSKA (reference sequence). Germline trimming cut 6 bases from V and 4 bases from J; bases unmatched to any gene: 12. There are 15 residues in the CDR3.

V gene TRBV29-1 combines with J gene TRBJ2-2, with D possibly being TRBD2 (5 bases). This CDR3 region has 13 residues. Trimming left V 3 bases short and J 1 base short, with 6 bases between. Germline V gene data show CDR1 as SQVTM and CDR2 as ANQGSEA. This chain's CDR3 is CSVDRGNTGELFF. The CDR3 region has the DNA TGCAGCGTTGACCGGGGGAACACCGGGGAGCTGTTTTTT.

The chain links TRBV4-2 to TRBJ2-1, with 16 bases that match TRBD2. Losses at the gene ends were 5 bases for V and 8 bases for J; bases not matched to a gene: 6. This CDR3 comprises 16 residues. CDR1 is LGHNA, CDR2 YNFKEQ, per germline. This CDR3 is CASSYGTSGGGDEQFF. The CDR3 DNA is TGTGCCAGCAGCTATGGGACTAGCGGGGGGGGCGATGAGCAGTTCTTC.

A few counts support this clonotype. V and J are TRBV20-1 and TRBJ2-3; possible D gene TRBD2, 5 bases. The germline CDR1 and CDR2 sequences are DFQATT and SNEGSKA (reference sequence). CDR3 length equals 10 residues. V lost 6 bases and J 6 bases, leaving 7 bases between the germline ends. Here the CDR3 DNA reads TGCAGTGCCTCGGGGGATACGCAGTATTTT. Translation: CSASGDTQYF.

The V gene is TRBV4-1, the J gene TRBJ2-5; 7 bases match TRBD1. The length of the CDR3 is 16 residues. Trimming at V came to 0 bases and at J to 5 bases, leaving 9 bases not matched to a gene. CDR1 is MGHRA and CDR2 is YSYEKL in the germline V gene. CDR3 sequence reads: CASSQDRTGASETQYF. CDR3 in DNA: TGCGCCAGCAGCCAAGATCGTACAGGGGCGTCGGAGACCCAGTACTTC.

This chain joins TRBV5-1 and TRBJ2-2; TRBD1 agrees at 8 bases. Germline assignment: CDR1 SGHRS and CDR2 YFSETQ. Unmatched junction bases numbered 13, after V lost 4 bases and J lost 5 bases. The length of the CDR3 is 17 residues. The DNA for the CDR3 is TGCGCCAGCAGCGGGCGGACAGGGTTCCCTAGGACCGGGGAGCTGTTTTTT. Its protein product is CASSGRTGFPRTGELFF.

This clonotype was recorded only once. The genes are TRBV7-2 and TRBJ2-2, with D uncertain. Trimming took 1 base from V and 0 from J, leaving 9 bases between them. Germline V lookup: CDR1 SGHTA, CDR2 FQGNSA. The CDR3 has 16 amino acids. In DNA, the CDR3 is TGTGCCAGCAGCTTAGGACTGATTTCGAACACCGGGGAGCTGTTTTTT. Translating gives CASSLGLISNTGELFF. Full variable domain (remainder filled in from reference TRBV7-2 and TRBJ2-2): GAGVSQSPSNKVTEKGKDVELRCDPISGHTALYWYRQSLGQGLEFLIYFQGNSAPDKSGLPSDRFSAERTGGSVSTLTIQRTQQEDSAVYLCASSLGLISNTGELFFGEGSRLTVL.

There are many counts of this clonotype. The CDR3 loop is CASSPLLAKNIQYF. CDR3 nucleotides: TGTGCCAGCAGCCCTTTATTAGCCAAAAACATTCAGTACTTC. This chain links TRBV12-3 or TRBV12-4 with TRBJ2-4; D is unclear. The CDR3 contains 14 residues. Trimming took 6 bases from V and 0 from J, leaving 9 bases between them.

This chain uses TRBV3-1 with TRBJ2-7; D possibly corresponds to TRBD1 (6 bases). The CDR3 covers 11 residues. V gave up 6 bases and J gave up 7 bases, with 10 bases separating them. CDR1 and CDR2 from the germline V gene are LGHDT and YNNKEL (reference sequence). Here the CDR3 reads CASRLGGEQYF. Here the CDR3 DNA reads TGTGCCAGCAGGCTAGGGGGAGAGCAGTACTTC.

In its sample, this clonotype was seen many times. The chain recombines TRBV7-2 with TRBJ2-2, with D unresolved. CDR3 size: 15 residues. Germline CDR1 SGHTA, CDR2 FQGNSA. The V gene lost 1 base and the J gene lost 4 bases, with 10 bases spanning the gap. The DNA for the CDR3 is TGTGCCAGCAGCTTAGTCACTACCAGCACCGGGGAGCTGTTTTTT. Residues: CASSLVTTSTGELFF. The full variable domain, in which reference TRBV7-2 and TRBJ2-2 provide the parts outside the CDR3, is GAGVSQSPSNKVTEKGKDVELRCDPISGHTALYWYRQSLGQGLEFLIYFQGNSAPDKSGLPSDRFSAERTGGSVSTLTIQRTQQEDSAVYLCASSLVTTSTGELFFGEGSRLTVL.